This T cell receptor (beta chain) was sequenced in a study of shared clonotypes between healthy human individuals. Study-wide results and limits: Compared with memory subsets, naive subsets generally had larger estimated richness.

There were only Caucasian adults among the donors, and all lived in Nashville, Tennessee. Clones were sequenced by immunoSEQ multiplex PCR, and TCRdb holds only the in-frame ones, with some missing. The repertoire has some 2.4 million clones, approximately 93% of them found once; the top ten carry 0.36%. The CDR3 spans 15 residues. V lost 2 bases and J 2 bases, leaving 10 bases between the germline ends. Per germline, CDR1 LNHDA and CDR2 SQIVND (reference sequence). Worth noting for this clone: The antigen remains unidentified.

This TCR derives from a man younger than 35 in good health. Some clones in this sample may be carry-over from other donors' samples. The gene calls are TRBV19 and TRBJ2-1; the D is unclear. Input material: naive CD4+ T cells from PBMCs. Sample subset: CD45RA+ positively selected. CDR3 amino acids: CASSIRAEPYNEQFF. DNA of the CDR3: TGTGCCAGTAGTATAAGGGCCGAACCCTACAATGAGCAGTTCTTC. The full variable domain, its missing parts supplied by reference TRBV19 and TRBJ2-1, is DGGITQSPKYLFRKEGQNVTLSCEQNLNHDAMYWYRQDPGQGLRLIYYSQIVNDFQKGDIAEGYSVSREKKESFPLTVTSAQKNPTAFYLCASSIRAEPYNEQFFGPGTRLTVL.